This T cell receptor (beta chain) was recorded in a study of beta chain features in type 1 diabetes. Looking at the study overall: The patients were much like the healthy donors in age, gender and cell yields. Whole-study findings and limits: cDNA-based reads could over-represent cells with high TCR expression. Patients with type 1 diabetes carried fewer insertions and had more deletions at their VDJ junctions.

The sequenced template was cDNA made from the entire isolated RNA. TCRdb's copy holds only in-frame clones and misses some; the assay was immunoSEQ multiplex PCR. The sample records 900,000 or so clones, 17% being singletons. CD45RO/CCR7/CD25/CD127/CD95/CD27 sorting isolated CD4+ naive, central memory, regulatory and stem cell-like memory cells. Only a few counts were recorded for this clone. The antigen is unknown. This TCR was sampled from a woman in her late teens or twenties in good health. Material: naive CD4+ T cells from blood.

CDR3 loop: CASLLAGGAETQYF. DNA for the CDR3: TGTGCCAGCTTATTAGCGGGAGGTGCGGAGACCCAGTACTTC. V and J are TRBV7-2 and TRBJ2-5; 10 nucleotides align to TRBD2. The V gene's germline CDR1 is SGHTA and CDR2 FQGNSA. V shed 8 bases, J shed 5 bases, and the junction held 8 bases outside the gene matches. The CDR3 is 14 residues long.